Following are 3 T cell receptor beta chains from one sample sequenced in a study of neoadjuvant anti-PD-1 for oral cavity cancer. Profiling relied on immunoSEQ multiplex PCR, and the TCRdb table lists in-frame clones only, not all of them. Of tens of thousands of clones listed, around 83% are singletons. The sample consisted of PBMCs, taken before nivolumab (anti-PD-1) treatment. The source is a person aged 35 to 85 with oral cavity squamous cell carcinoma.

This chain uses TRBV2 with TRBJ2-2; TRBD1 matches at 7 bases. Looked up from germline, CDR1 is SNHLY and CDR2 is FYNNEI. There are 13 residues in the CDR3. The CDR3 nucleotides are TGTGCGAGGGGGCGGACGAACACCGGGGAGCTGTTTTTT. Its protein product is CARGRTNTGELFF.

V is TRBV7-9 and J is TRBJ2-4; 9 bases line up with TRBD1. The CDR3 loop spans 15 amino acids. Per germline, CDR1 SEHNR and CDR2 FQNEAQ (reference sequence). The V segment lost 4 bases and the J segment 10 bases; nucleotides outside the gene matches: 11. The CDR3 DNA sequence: TGTGCCAGCAGCTCTACAGGGGGCCCCGAAGGAATTCAGTACTTC. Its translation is CASSSTGGPEGIQYF.

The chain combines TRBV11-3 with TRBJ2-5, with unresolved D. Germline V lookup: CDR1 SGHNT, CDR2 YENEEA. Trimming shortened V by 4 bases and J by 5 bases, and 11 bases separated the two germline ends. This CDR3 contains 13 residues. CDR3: CASSSWSDETQYF. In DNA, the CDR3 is TGTGCCAGCAGCTCCTGGTCCGACGAGACCCAGTACTTC.